The entry below gives a single T cell receptor (beta chain) sequence along with its context. As processed by the authors: How many nucleated cells were present was estimated from reference gene primer amplification. TCRdb keeps only in-frame clones here, not all; method: immunoSEQ multiplex PCR. V, J and clone size are those of that table, while D and trimming were read from the DNA. Among 200,000 to 300,000 clones listed, about 89% were seen once. All enrollees were about 18 to 89 years old and from roughly 26 US areas. Which cohort a participant joined came from the clinical history participants gave. Recovery meant two consecutive negative NP/OP PCR tests, professional clearance, or resolved symptoms. The V gene's germline CDR1 is ENHRY and CDR2 SYGVKD. This CDR3 contains 13 residues. With 6 bases removed from V and 1 base from J, the gap between germline ends came to 9 bases. The sample is drawn from a study of blood T cell repertoires in COVID-19.

This clonotype was sampled from a man in his forties or fifties who had recovered from COVID-19. The sequenced material came from PBMCs or T cells enriched from blood (not recorded which). The chain uses TRBV10-3 and TRBJ1-1; D may be TRBD1 (5 bases). CDR3 DNA: TGTGCCATCAGGGAACAGGAGAACACTGAAGCTTTCTTT. Encoded protein: CAIREQENTEAFF.